This TCR beta chain was documented in a study of T cells in Graves' hyperthyroidism and ophthalmopathy. Among the patients, aged 18 to 65, hyperthyroidism was newly diagnosed and had lasted under 2 months. This clonotype has a count of ten or more. Amplification of TCR beta CDR3 regions used RNA as the template. When the TCR CDR3 underwent first-round RT-PCR, the HTBI primer set was used. TCRdb re-called the multiplex PCR reads with MiXCR, one entry per CDR3 protein. Of about 520,000 distinct CDR3 sequences in the sample, around 20% were seen once. V lost 1 base to trimming and J lost 5 bases, with 14 bases between them. Per the germline V gene, CDR1 is MGHRA and CDR2 is YSYEKL. The CDR3 runs to 15 residues.

The chain recombines TRBV4-1 with TRBJ2-5; D is undetermined. This receptor was taken from a man between 18 and 35 years old with Graves' hyperthyroidism. Sequencing used blood. CDR3 sequence reads: CASSQAIGRLETQYF. CDR3 nucleotides: TGCGCCAGCAGCCAAGCAATTGGCAGGTTGGAGACCCAGTACTTC.